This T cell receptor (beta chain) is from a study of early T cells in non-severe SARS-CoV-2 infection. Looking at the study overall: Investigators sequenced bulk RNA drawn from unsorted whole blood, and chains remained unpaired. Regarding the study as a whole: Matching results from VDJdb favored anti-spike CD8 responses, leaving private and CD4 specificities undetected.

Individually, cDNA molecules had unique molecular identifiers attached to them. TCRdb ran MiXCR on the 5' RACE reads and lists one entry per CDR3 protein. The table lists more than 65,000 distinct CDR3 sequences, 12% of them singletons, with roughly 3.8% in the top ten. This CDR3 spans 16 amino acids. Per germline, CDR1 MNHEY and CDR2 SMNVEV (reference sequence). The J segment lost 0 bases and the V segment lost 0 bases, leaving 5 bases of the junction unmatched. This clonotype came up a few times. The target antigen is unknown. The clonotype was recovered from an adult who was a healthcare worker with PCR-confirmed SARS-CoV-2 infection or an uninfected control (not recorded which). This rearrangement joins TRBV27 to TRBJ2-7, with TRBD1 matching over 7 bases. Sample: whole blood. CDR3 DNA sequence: TGTGCCAGCAGTTTATCGACCGGGACAGTCTCCTACGAGCAGTACTTC. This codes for CASSLSTGTVSYEQYF.